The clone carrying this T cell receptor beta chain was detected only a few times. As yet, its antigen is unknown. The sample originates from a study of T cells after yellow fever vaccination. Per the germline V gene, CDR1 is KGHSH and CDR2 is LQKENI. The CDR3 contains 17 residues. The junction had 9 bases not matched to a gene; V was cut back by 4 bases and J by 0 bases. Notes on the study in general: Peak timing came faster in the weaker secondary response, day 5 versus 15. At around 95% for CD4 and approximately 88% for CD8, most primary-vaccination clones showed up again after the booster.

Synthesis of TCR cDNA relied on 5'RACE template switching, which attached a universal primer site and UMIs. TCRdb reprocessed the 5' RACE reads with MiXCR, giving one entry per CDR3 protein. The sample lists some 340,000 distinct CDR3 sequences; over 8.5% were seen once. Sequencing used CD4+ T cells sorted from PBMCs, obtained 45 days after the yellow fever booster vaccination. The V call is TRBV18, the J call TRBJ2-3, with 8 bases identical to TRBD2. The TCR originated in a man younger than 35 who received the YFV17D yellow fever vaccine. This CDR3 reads CASSLDTSGTSTDTQYF. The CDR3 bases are TGTGCCAGCTCACTCGACACTAGCGGAACTAGCACAGATACGCAGTATTTT.